This T cell receptor (beta chain) was recorded in a study of low-dose radiotherapy and immunotherapy resistance in tumors. About the research overall: Every 2 weeks, cohort 1 got 0.5 Gy, reaching 6.5 Gy to the planning target volume. Starting cycle 1 day 1, oral aspirin 300 mg was given daily for four cycles.

This clonotype was detected many times. Trimming removed 6 bases from V and 7 bases from J; junction bases left unmatched: 14. Looked up from germline, CDR1 is SGHTA and CDR2 is FQGNSA. The CDR3 sequence is 15 residues long. Time point described: after trial treatment. Noted treatment: LDRT plus nivolumab, ipilimumab, low-dose cyclophosphamide and aspirin (RACIN trial). TCRs underwent around 18 PCR cycles of amplification with a constant-region primer and V-primer adapter. MiXCR, applied by TCRdb to the reads, yields one record per CDR3 protein. The sample shows approximately 52,000 distinct CDR3 sequences, 33% of them seen only once.

The receptor's source is a male donor with rectosigmoid adenocarcinoma. J is TRBJ2-7 and V is TRBV7-2; 8 bases align to TRBD1. The sample consisted of PBMCs, taken after low-dose radiotherapy plus immunotherapy. The CDR3 DNA reads TGTGCCAGCAGTTCCAGGGGGCAGCTAGCTCGAGAGCAGTACTTC. This encodes CASSSRGQLAREQYF.